Listed below are T cell receptor beta chains from one sample, sequenced in a study of control samples from healthy donors and cancer patients. Assay: immunoSEQ multiplex PCR; the TCRdb copy retains only in-frame clones and omits some. The data contain 50,000 or so clones, roughly 87% of them singletons. The sequenced material came from blood. The receptors derive from a man aged 45 to 65 in good health. Each CDR3 is given with its conserved first and last residue. Each record gives: J gene, V gene, clone size, D gene, CDR3 protein, CDR3 DNA. D genes are given only for firm matches. Expanded clones are given a class, and other clones once, few, many or no size at all.

TRBJ2-7,TRBV4-1,NA,TRBD1,CASHRDREFLYEQYF,TGCGCCAGTCACCGGGACAGGGAGTTCCTCTACGAGCAGTACTTC
TRBJ2-5,TRBV24-1,NA,NA,CATSVGGFGEETQYF,TGTGCCACCAGTGTGGGGGGTTTTGGTGAAGAGACCCAGTACTTC
TRBJ2-7,TRBV5-1,once,NA,CASSLEYGGDYEQYF,TGCGCCAGCAGCTTGGAATATGGTGGGGATTACGAGCAGTACTTC
TRBJ2-2,TRBV28,NA,NA,CASRGRGTRGGELFF,TGTGCCAGCAGGGGAAGGGGGACGAGGGGCGGGGAGCTGTTTTTT
TRBJ2-7,TRBV27,NA,TRBD2,CASTGRRESDEQYF,TGTGCCAGCACAGGGCGGCGGGAGTCGGACGAGCAGTACTTC
TRBJ2-7,TRBV10-3,once,TRBD2,CAISERGLADEQYF,TGTGCCATCAGTGAGCGAGGACTAGCAGACGAGCAGTACTTC
TRBJ1-2,TRBV5-1,NA,TRBD1,CASSLGGQGSNYGYTF,TGCGCCAGCAGCTTGGGGGGACAGGGCTCCAACTATGGCTACACCTTC
TRBJ2-1,TRBV3-1/TRBV3-2,NA,TRBD2,CASSRGLAGPDNEQFF,TGTGCCAGCAGCCGCGGACTAGCGGGACCTGACAATGAGCAGTTCTTC
TRBJ2-1,TRBV6-4,NA,NA,CASSLQGNRNEQFF,TGTGCCAGCAGTCTACAGGGAAACAGGAATGAGCAGTTCTTC
TRBJ1-1,TRBV19,NA,NA,CASSILRGPAAFF,TGTGCCAGTAGTATCCTCCGGGGGCCGGCGGCTTTCTTT
TRBJ2-5,TRBV11-3,NA,TRBD1,CASSPGQGPQETQYF,TGTGCCAGCAGCCCCGGACAGGGCCCACAAGAGACCCAGTACTTC
TRBJ2-1,TRBV18,NA,NA,CASSPGENAYNEQFF,TGTGCCAGCTCACCGGGTGAGAATGCCTACAATGAGCAGTTCTTC
TRBJ2-7,TRBV9,NA,TRBD2,CASSVDWREGLYEQYF,TGTGCCAGCAGCGTAGATTGGCGGGAGGGCCTATACGAGCAGTACTTC
TRBJ2-5,TRBV6-6,once,TRBD2,CASSSGNSGKTQYF,TGTGCCAGCAGCTCGGGGAATAGCGGGAAGACCCAGTACTTC